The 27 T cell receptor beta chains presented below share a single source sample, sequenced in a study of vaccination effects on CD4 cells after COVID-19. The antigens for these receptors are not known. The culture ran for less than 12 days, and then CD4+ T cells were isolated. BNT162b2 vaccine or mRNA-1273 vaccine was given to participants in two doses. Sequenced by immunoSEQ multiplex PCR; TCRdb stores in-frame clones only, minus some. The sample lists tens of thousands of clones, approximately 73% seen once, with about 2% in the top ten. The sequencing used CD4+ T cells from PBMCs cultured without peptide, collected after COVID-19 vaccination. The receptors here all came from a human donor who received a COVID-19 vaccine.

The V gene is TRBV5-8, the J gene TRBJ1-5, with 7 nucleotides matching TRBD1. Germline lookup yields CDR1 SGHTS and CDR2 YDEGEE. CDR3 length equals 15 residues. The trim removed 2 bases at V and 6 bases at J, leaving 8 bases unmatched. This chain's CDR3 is CASSFGDRVGQPQHF. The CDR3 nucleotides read TGTGCCAGCAGCTTCGGAGACAGGGTGGGTCAGCCCCAGCATTTT.

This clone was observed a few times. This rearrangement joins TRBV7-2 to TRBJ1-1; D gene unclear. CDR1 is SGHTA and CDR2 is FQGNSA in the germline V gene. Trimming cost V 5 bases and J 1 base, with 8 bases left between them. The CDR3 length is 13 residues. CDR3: CASSRETNTEAFF. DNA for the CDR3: TGTGCCAGCAGCCGCGAGACGAACACTGAAGCTTTCTTT.

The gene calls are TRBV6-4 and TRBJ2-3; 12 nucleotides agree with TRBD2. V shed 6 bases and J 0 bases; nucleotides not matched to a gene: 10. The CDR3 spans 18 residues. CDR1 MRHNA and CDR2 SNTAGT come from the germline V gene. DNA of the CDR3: TGTGCCAGCAGACGAACCGGGACTAGCGGGTCTAGCACAGATACGCAGTATTTT. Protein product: CASRRTGTSGSSTDTQYF.

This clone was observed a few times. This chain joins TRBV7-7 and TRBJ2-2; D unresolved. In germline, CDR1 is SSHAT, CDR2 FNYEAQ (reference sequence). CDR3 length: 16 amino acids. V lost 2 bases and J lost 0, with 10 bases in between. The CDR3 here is CASSLTPASNTGELFF. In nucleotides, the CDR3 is TGTGCCAGCAGCTTAACCCCAGCCTCGAACACCGGGGAGCTGTTTTTT.

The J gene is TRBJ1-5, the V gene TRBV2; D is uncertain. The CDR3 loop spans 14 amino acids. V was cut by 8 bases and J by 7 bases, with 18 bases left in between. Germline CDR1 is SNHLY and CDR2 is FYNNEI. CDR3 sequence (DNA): TGTGCCAGCTCCTACGAGGGCTCTCAACAGCCCCAGCATTTT. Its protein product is CASSYEGSQQPQHF. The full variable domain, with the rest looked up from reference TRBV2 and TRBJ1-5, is EPEVTQTPSHQVTQMGQEVILRCVPISNHLYFYWYRQILGQKVEFLVSFYNNEISEKSEIFDDQFSVERPDGSNFTLKIRSTKLEDSAMYFCASSYEGSQQPQHFGDGTRLSIL.

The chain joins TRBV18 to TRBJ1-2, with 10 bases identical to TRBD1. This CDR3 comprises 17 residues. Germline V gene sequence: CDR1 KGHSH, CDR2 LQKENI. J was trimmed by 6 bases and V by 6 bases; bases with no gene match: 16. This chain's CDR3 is CASSQPPPGQGNDGYTF. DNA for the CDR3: TGTGCCAGCTCTCAGCCACCTCCGGGACAGGGGAATGATGGCTACACCTTC.

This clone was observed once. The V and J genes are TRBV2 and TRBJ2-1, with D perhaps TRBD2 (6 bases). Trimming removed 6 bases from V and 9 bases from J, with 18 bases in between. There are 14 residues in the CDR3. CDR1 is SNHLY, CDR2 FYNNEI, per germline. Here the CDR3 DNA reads TGTGCCAGCAGCCCACTAGCTTCCGCGGGTGAGCAGTTCTTC. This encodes CASSPLASAGEQFF.

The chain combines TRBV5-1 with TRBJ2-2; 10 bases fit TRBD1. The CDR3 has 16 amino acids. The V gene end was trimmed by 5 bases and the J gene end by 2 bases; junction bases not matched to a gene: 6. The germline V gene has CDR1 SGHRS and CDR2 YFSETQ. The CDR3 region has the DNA TGCGCCAGCAGGGGGACAGGGGACATCAACACCGGGGAGCTGTTTTTT. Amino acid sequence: CASRGTGDINTGELFF.

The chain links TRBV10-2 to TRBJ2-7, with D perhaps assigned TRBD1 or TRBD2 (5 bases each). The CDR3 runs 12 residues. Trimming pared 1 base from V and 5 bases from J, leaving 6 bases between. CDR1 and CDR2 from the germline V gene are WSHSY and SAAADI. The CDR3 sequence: CASSELGHEQYV. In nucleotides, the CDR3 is TGCGCCAGCAGTGAGTTGGGACACGAGCAGTACGTC.

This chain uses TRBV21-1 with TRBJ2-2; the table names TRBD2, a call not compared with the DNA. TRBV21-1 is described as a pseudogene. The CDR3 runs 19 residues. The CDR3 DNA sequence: TGTGCCAGCAGCAGGCCCGGAGGTAGCGGGCCCGCGAACACCGGGGAGCTGTTTTTT. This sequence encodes CASSRPGGSGPANTGELFF.

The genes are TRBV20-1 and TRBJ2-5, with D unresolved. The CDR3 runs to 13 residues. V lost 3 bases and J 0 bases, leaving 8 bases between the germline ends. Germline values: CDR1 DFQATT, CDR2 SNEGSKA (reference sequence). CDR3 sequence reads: CSASGPNQETQYF. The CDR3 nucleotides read TGCAGTGCTAGTGGCCCTAACCAAGAGACCCAGTACTTC.

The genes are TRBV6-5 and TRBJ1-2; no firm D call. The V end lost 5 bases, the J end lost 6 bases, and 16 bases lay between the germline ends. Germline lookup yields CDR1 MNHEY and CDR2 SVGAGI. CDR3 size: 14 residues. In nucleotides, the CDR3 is TGTGCCAGCAGTACCCGGGGAAGTGAGGATGGCTACACCTTC. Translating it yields CASSTRGSEDGYTF.

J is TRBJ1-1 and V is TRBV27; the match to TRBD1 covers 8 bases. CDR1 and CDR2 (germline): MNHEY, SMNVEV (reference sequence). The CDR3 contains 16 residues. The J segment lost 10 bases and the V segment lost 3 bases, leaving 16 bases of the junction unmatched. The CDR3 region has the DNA TGTGCCAGCAGTTTCTACCAAGGACAGGGAATAGGCTTAGCTTTCTTT. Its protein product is CASSFYQGQGIGLAFF.

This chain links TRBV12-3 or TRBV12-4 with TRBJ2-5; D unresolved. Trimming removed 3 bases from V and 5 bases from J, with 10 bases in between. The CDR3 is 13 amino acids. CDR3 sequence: CASSFQVSETQYF. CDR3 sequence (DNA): TGTGCCAGCAGTTTCCAGGTCTCCGAGACCCAGTACTTC.

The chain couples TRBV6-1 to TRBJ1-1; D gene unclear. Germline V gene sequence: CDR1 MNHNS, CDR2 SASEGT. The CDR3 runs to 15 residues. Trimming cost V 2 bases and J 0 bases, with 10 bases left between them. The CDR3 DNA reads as TGTGCCAGCAGTGAACTGGCAGGCTTGAACACTGAAGCTTTCTTT. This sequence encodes CASSELAGLNTEAFF.

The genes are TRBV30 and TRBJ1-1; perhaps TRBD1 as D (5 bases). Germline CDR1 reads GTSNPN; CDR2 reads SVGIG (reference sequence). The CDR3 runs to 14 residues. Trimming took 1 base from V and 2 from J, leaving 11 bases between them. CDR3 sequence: CAWSAGVGNTEAFF. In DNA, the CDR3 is TGTGCCTGGAGTGCGGGGGTCGGAAACACTGAAGCTTTCTTT.

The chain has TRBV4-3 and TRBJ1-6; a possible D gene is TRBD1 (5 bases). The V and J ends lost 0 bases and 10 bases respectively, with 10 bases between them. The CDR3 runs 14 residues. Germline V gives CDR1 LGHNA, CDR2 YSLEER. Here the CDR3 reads CASSQDWGSSPLHF. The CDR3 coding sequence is TGCGCCAGCAGCCAAGATTGGGGGAGCTCACCCCTCCACTTT.

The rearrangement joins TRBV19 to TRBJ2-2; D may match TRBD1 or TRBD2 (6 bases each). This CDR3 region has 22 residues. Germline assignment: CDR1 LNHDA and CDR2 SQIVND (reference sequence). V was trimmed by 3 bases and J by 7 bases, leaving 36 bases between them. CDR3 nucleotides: TGTGCCAGTAGTATGGGGACTCCTCGGTTATGGGACAAGGGGACCTCCAACGGGGAGCTGTTTTTT. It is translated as CASSMGTPRLWDKGTSNGELFF.

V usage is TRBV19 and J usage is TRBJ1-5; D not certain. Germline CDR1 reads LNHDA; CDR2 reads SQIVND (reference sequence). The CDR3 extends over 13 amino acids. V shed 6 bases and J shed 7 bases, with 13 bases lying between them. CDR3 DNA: TGTGCCAGTAGCAATACCGTCGGGCAGCCCCAGCATTTT. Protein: CASSNTVGQPQHF.

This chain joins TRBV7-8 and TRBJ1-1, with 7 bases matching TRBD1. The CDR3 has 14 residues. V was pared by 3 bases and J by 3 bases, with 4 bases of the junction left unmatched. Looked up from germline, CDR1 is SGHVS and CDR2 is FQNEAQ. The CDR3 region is CASSLGQTYTEAFF. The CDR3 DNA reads TGTGCCAGCAGCTTGGGACAGACATACACTGAAGCTTTCTTT.

The DNA for the CDR3 is TGTGCCTGGAGTGTACGACAGGACCACTATGGCTACACCTTC. It encodes CAWSVRQDHYGYTF. The gene calls are TRBV30 and TRBJ1-2; possibly TRBD1 for D (6 bases). CDR3 length equals 14 residues. V was shortened by 0 bases and J by 3 bases, with 11 bases between the two germline ends. Germline V gives CDR1 GTSNPN, CDR2 SVGIG (reference sequence).

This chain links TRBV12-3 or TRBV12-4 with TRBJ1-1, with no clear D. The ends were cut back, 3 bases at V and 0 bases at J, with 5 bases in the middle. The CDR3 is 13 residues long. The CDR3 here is CASSFYVNTEAFF. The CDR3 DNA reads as TGTGCCAGCAGTTTCTACGTGAACACTGAAGCTTTCTTT.

The CDR3 region has the DNA TGTGCCAGCCACGCCTCCGCGGTGATTAATGAAAAACTGTTTTTT. Translated, it gives CASHASAVINEKLFF. The J gene is TRBJ1-4, the V gene TRBV2, with D unclear. Trimming took 8 bases from V and 4 from J, leaving 17 bases between them. Germline-derived CDR1 and CDR2 are SNHLY and FYNNEI. The CDR3 consists of 15 residues.

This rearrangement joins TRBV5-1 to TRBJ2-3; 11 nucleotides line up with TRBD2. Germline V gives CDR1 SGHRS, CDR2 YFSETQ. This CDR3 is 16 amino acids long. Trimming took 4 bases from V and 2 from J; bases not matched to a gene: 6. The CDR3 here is CASSRRLAGSTDTQYF. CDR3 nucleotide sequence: TGCGCCAGCAGCCGGAGACTAGCGGGGTCCACAGATACGCAGTATTTT.

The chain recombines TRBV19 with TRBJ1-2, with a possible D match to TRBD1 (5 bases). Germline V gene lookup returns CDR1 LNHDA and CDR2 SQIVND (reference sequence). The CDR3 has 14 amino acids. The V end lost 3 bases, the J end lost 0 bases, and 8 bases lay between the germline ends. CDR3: CASSIGGTNYGYTF. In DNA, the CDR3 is TGTGCCAGTAGTATCGGGGGAACTAACTATGGCTACACCTTC.

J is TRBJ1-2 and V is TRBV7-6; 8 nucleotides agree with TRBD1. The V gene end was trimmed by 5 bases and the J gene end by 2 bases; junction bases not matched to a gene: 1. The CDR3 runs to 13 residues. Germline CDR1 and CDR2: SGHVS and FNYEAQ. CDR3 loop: CASSRQGNYGYTF. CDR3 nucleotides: TGTGCCAGCAGCCGACAGGGGAACTATGGCTACACCTTC.

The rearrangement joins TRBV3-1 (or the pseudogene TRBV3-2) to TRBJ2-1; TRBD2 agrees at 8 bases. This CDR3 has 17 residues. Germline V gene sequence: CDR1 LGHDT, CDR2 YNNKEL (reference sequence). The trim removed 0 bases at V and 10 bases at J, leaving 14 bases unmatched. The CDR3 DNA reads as TGTGCCAGCAGCCAAGAGATCGGCGGGGGGCCCTCGGGCGAGCAGTTCTTC. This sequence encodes CASSQEIGGGPSGEQFF.